Below, 2 T cell receptor beta chains from the same sample are listed, as sequenced in a study of blood T cell repertoires in COVID-19. Some clones are missing from TCRdb's copy, which holds only in-frame ones; the method was immunoSEQ multiplex PCR. This sample yields over 250,000 clones, of which around nine tenths are seen a single time; 2.6% belongs to the top ten. The sequencing sample was made of PBMCs or T cells enriched from blood (not recorded which). These receptors were taken from a man aged 60-69 years who had recovered from COVID-19.

The V gene is TRBV5-8, the J gene TRBJ1-5; 7 nucleotides match TRBD1. From germline, CDR1 is SGHTS and CDR2 YDEGEE. The CDR3 covers 16 residues. The V and J ends lost 1 base and 0 bases, in that order; junction bases with no gene match: 4. CDR3 sequence reads: CASSLTGAYSNQPQHF. In DNA form, the CDR3 reads TGTGCCAGCAGCTTGACAGGGGCATATAGCAATCAGCCCCAGCATTTT.

The CDR3 DNA follows: TGCGCCAGCAGCCAAGACTACCGGGTAAGGGGCCCCCAGCATTTT. Its translation: CASSQDYRVRGPQHF. J is TRBJ1-5 and V is TRBV4-3; the D gene is possibly TRBD1 (5 bases). Deletions cut 0 bases from V and 10 bases from J, with 16 bases between. CDR3 length: 15 amino acids. Germline values: CDR1 LGHNA, CDR2 YSLEER.